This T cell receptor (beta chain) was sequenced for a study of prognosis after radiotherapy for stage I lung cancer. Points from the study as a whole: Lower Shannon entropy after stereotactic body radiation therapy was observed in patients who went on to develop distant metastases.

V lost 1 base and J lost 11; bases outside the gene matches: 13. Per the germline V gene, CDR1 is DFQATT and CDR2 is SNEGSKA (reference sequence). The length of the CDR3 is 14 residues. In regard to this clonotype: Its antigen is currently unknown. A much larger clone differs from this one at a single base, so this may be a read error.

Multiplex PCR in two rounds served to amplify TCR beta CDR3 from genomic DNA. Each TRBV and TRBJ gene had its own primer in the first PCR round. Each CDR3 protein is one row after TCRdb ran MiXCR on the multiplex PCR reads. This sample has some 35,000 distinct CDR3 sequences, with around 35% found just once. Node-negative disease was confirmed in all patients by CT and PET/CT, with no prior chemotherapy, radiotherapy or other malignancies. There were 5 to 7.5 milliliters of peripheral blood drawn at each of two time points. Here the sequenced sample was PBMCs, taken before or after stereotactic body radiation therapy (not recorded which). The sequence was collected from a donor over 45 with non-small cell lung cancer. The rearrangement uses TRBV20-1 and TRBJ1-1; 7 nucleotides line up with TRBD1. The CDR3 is CSARVGKGALPAFF. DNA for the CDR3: TGCAGTGCTAGAGTCGGAAAGGGGGCTCTTCCGGCTTTCTTT.